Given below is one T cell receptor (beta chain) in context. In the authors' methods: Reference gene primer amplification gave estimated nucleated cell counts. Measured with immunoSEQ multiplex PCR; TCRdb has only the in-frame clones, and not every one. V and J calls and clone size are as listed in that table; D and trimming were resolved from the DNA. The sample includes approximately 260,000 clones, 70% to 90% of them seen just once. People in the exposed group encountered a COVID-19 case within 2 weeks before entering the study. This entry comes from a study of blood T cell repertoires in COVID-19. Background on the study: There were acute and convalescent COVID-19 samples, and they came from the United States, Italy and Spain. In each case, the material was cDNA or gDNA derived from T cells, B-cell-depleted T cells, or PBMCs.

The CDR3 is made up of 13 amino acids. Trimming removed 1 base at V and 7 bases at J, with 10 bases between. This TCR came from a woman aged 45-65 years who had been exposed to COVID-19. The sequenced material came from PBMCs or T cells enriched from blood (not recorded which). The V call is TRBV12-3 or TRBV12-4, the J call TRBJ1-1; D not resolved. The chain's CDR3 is CASSLVRGGEAFF. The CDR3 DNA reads TGTGCCAGCAGTTTAGTTCGGGGAGGTGAAGCTTTCTTT.